Described below is a single T cell receptor beta chain sequence and its context. Its antigen is still unknown. The data were obtained in a study of vaccination and CD4 T cells after COVID-19. Treatment in this sample: approximately 9-day PBMC culture with coronavirus spike peptide pools or control peptides (ViraFEST assay). An Oncomine TCR Beta short-read assay was used to sequence the DNA from cultured CD4+ T cells. One entry per CDR3 protein results from TCRdb running MiXCR on the PCR reads. Of almost 20,000 distinct CDR3 sequences in the sample, around 53% were seen once. J was trimmed by 7 bases and V by 0 bases; bases with no gene match: 10. This CDR3 is built from 15 residues. Germline CDR1 reads DFQATT; CDR2 reads SNEGSKA (reference sequence).

The sequenced sample consisted of CD4+ T cells from blood, cultured in vitro. The receptor was derived from a human donor who had recovered from COVID-19. V and J are TRBV20-1 and TRBJ1-2, with 8 positions matching TRBD1. The CDR3 is CSARDQGTGPRGYTF. As DNA, the CDR3 is TGCAGTGCTAGAGATCAGGGGACAGGACCCCGTGGCTACACCTTC.